This T cell receptor (beta chain) was captured by sequencing in a study of cytomegalovirus exposure and HLA in healthy donors. Germline lookup yields CDR1 SGHAT and CDR2 FQDESV (reference sequence). The V gene end was trimmed by 3 bases and the J gene end by 4 bases; junction bases not matched to a gene: 3. The CDR3 loop spans 15 amino acids. The donors were members of the validation cohort comprising 120 subjects, separate from the approximately 630-subject first cohort. Of note for this clone: Its antigen remains unidentified.

Only in-frame clones appear in the TCRdb table, and some are missing; sequencing was by immunoSEQ multiplex PCR. The repertoire has about 270,000 clones, just over 85% of them found once; the top ten carry roughly 1%. Notes on the study in general: Across donors, most TCRs were seen rarely, yet some public ones were widespread. Cytomegalovirus association was assigned to around 150 TCR beta chains. CMV antigen specificity of a few CMV-associated chains was confirmed in vitro.

This chain links TRBV11-1 with TRBJ1-3, with 10 bases fitting TRBD1. The clonotype comes from a woman aged 18-30 years in good health and CMV-seronegative. The sequenced material came from PBMCs. CDR3 sequence: CASSFGTGAGNTIYF. Here the CDR3 DNA reads TGTGCCAGCAGCTTTGGGACAGGGGCCGGAAACACCATATATTTT.